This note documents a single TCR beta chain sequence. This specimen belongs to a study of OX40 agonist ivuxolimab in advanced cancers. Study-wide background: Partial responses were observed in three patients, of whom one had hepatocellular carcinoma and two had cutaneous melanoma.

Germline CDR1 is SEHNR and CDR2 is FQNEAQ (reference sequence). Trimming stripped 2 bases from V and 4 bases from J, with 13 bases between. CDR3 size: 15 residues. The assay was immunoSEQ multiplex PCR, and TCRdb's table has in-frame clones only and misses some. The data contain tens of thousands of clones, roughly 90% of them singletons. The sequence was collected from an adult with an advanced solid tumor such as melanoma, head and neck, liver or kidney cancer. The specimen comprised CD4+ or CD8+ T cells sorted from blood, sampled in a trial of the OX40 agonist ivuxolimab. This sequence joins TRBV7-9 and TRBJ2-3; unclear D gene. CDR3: CASSLQRQRPDTQYF. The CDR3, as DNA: TGTGCCAGCAGCTTACAGCGCCAGCGCCCAGATACGCAGTATTTT.